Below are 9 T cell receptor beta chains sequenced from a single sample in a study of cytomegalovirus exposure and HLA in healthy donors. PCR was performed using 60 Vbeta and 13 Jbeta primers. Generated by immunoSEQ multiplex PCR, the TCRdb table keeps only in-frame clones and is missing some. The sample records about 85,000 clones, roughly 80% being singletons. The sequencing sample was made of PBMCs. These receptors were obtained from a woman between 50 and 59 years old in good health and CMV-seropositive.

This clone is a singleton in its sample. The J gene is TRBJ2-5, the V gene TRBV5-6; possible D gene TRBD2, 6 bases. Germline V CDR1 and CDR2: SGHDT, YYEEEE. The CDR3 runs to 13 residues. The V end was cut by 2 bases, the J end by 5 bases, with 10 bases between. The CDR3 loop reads CASSFSGGETQYF. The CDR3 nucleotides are TGTGCCAGCAGCTTTAGCGGCGGGGAGACCCAGTACTTC.

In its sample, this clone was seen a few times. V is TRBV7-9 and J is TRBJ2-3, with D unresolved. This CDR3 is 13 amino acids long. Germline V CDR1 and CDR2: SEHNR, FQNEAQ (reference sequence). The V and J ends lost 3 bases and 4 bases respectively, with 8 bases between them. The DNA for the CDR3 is TGTGCCAGCAGCTTCTCAGTCTCAGATACGCAGTATTTT. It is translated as CASSFSVSDTQYF. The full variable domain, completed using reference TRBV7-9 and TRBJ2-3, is DTGVSQNPRHKITKRGQNVTFRCDPISEHNRLYWYRQTLGQGPEFLTYFQNEAQLEKSRLLSDRFSAERPKGSFSTLEIQRTEQGDSAMYLCASSFSVSDTQYFGPGTRLTVL.

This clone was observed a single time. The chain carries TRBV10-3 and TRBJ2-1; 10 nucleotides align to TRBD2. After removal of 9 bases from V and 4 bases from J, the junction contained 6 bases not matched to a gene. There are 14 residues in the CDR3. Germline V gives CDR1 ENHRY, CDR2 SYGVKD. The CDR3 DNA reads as TGTGCCATTGGTAGCGGGGGGACTTACAATGAGCAGTTCTTC. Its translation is CAIGSGGTYNEQFF.

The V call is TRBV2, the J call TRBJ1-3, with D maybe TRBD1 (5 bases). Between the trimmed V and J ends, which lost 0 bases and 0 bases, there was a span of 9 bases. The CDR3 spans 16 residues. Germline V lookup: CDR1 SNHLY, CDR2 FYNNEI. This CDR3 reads CASSEATEFSGNTIYF. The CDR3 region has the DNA TGTGCCAGCAGTGAAGCGACAGAATTCTCTGGAAACACCATATATTTT.

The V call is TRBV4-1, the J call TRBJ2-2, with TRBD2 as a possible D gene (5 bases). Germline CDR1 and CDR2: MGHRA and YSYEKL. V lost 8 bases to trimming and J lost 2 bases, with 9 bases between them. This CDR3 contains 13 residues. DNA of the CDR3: TGCGCCAGCGGTCGGGGTAACACCGGGGAGCTGTTTTTT. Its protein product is CASGRGNTGELFF.

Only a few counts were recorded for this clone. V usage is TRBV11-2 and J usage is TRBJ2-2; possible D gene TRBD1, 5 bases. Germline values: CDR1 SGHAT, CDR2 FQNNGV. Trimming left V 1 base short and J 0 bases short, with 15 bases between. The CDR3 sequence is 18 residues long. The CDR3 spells CASSLVPPTGPNTGELFF. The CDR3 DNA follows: TGTGCCAGCAGCTTAGTGCCCCCCACAGGACCGAACACCGGGGAGCTGTTTTTT.

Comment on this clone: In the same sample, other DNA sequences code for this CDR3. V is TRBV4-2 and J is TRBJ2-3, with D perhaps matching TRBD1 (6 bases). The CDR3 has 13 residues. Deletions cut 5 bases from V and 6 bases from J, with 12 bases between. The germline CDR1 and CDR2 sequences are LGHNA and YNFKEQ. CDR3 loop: CASSARQEDTQYF. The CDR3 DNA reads TGTGCCAGCAGCGCTCGACAGGAGGATACGCAGTATTTT.

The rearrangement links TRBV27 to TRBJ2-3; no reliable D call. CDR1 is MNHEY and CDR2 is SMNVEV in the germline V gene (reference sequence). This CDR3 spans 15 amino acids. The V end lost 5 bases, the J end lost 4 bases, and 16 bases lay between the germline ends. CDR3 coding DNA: TGTGCCAGCAGTCTTTTATCCTTGGGCCCAGATACGCAGTATTTT. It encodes CASSLLSLGPDTQYF.

DNA of the CDR3: TGTGCCAGTAGTATTACGGCCGGGATGGGAAACACTGAAGCTTTCTTT. Translating it yields CASSITAGMGNTEAFF. This chain links TRBV19 with TRBJ1-1, with D unresolved. Germline CDR1 LNHDA, CDR2 SQIVND (reference sequence). This CDR3 is built from 16 residues. Trimming left V 3 bases short and J 2 bases short, with 16 bases between.